The entry that follows covers one T cell receptor beta chain sequence. As yet, its antigen is unknown. This sample is part of a study of T cells in Graves' hyperthyroidism and ophthalmopathy. Whole-study context: Sampling of peripheral blood happened at initial diagnosis, prior to any treatment.

It was RNA transcripts that yielded the amplified TCR beta CDR3 regions. When the TCR CDR3 underwent first-round RT-PCR, the HTBI primer set was used. MiXCR, run by TCRdb on the multiplex PCR reads, gives a single entry per CDR3 protein. The data show about 92,000 distinct CDR3 sequences, over 50% seen once. Broader study findings: Blood samples included most of the expanded thyroid clonotypes exceeding 0.001.

These patients, aged 18 to 65, had recently diagnosed hyperthyroidism lasting under 2 months. Approximately 10 ml of fresh peripheral blood supplied the PBMCs. V was pared by 0 bases and J by 8 bases, with 8 bases of the junction left unmatched. The CDR3 is 15 amino acids. Germline lookup yields CDR1 WSHSY and CDR2 SAAADI. The chain recombines TRBV10-2 with TRBJ1-2; TRBD1 aligns across 8 bases. The sequencing sample was made of blood. The receptor was isolated from a woman aged 40 to 50 with Graves' hyperthyroidism. CDR3 residues: CASSESYSRQGGYTF. CDR3 nucleotide sequence: TGCGCCAGCAGTGAGTCTTACTCTCGACAGGGGGGCTACACCTTC.